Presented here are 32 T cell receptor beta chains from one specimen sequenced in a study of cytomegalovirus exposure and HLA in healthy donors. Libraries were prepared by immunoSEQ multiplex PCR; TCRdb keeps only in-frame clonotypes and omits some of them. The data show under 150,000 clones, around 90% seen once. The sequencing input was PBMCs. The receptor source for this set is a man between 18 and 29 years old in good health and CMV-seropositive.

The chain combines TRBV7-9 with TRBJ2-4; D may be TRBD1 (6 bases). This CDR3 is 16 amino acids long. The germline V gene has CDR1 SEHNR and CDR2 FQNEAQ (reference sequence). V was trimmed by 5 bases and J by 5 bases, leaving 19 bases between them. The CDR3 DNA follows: TGTGCCAGCAGCCTCACAGGGTTGGGTCGTGAAAACATTCAGTACTTC. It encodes CASSLTGLGRENIQYF.

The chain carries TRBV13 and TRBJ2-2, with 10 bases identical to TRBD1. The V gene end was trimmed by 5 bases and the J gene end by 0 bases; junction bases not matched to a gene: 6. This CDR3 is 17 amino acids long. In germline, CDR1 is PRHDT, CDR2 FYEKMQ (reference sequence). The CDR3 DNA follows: TGTGCCAGCAGCCGGGAGACAGGGGGCTCGAACACCGGGGAGCTGTTTTTT. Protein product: CASSRETGGSNTGELFF. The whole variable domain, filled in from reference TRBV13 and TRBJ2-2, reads AAGVIQSPRHLIKEKRETATLKCYPIPRHDTVYWYQQGPGQDPQFLISFYEKMQSDKGSIPDRFSAQQFSDYHSELNMSSLELGDSALYFCASSRETGGSNTGELFFGEGSRLTVL.

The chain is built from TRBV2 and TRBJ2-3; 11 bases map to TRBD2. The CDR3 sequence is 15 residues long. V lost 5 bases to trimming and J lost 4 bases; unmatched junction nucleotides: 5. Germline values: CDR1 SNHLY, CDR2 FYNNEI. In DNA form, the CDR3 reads TGTGCCAGCAGTCCCCTAGCGGGGGGTGCAGATACGCAGTATTTT. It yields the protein CASSPLAGGADTQYF.

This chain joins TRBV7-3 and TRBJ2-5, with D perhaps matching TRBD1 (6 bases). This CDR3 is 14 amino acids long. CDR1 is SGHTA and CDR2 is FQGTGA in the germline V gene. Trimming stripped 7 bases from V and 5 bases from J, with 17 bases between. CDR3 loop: CASTPSRGGETQYF. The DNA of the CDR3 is TGTGCCAGCACCCCCTCCAGGGGCGGGGAGACCCAGTACTTC.

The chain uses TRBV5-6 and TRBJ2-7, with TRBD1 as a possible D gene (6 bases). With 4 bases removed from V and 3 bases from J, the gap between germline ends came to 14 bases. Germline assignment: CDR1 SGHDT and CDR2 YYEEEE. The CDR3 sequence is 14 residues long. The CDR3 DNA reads TGTGCCAGCAGCACGGACAGAAAGTACTACGAGCAGTACTTC. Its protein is CASSTDRKYYEQYF.

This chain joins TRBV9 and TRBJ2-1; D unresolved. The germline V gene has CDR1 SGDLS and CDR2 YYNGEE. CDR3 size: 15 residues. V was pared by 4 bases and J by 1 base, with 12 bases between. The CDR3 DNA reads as TGTGCCAGCAGCTTAAGACACCTATCCTACAATGAGCAGTTCTTC. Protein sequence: CASSLRHLSYNEQFF.

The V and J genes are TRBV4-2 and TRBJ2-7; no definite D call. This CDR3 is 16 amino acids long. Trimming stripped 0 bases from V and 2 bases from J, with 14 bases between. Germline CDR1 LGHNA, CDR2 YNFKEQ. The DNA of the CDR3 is TGTGCCAGCAGCCAAGATCGTGCAGTCGATCCCTACGAGCAGTACTTC. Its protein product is CASSQDRAVDPYEQYF.

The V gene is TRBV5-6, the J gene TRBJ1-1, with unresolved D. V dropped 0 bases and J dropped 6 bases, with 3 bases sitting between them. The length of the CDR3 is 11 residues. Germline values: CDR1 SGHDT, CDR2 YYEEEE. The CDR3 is CASSLASEAFF. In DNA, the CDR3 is TGTGCCAGCAGCTTGGCCTCTGAAGCTTTCTTT.

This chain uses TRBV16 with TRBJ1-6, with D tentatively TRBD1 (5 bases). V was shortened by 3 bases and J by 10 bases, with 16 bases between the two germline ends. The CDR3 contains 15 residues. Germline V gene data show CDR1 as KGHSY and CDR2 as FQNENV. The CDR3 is CASSHLGQGGSPLHF. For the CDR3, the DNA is TGTGCCAGCAGCCACCTGGGGCAGGGCGGATCACCCCTCCACTTT.

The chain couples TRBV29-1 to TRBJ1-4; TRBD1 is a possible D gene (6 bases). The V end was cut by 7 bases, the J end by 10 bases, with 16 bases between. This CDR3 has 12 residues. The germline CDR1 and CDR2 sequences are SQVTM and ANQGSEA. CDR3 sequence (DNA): TGCAGCGCTGGGGGGGGCGCAGGAAAACTGTTTTTT. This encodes CSAGGGAGKLFF.

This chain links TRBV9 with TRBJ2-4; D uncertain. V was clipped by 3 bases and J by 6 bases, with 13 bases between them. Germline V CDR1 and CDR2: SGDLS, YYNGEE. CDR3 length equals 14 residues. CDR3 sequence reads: CASSAQSLGNIQYF. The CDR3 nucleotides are TGTGCCAGCAGCGCCCAGTCCCTAGGAAACATTCAGTACTTC.

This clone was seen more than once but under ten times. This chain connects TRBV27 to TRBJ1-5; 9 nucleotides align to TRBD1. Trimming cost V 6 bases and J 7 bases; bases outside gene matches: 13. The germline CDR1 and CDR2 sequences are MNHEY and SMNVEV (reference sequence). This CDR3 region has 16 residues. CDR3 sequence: CASSTTGTGYGQPQHF. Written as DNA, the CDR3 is TGTGCCAGCAGCACGACCGGGACAGGGTACGGGCAGCCCCAGCATTTT.

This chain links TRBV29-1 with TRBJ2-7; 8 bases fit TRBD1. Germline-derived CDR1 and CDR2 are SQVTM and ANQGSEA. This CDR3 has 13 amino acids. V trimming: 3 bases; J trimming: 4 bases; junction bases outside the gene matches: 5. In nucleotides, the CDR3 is TGCAGCGTTGAGGGCAGGGGGCAATACGAGCAGTACTTC. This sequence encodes CSVEGRGQYEQYF.

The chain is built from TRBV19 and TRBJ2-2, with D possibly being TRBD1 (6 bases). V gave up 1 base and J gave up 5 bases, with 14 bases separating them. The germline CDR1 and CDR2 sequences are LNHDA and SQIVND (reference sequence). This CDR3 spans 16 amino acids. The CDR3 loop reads CASSIVLGASTGELFF. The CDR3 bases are TGTGCCAGTAGTATAGTGTTGGGGGCATCTACCGGGGAGCTGTTTTTT.

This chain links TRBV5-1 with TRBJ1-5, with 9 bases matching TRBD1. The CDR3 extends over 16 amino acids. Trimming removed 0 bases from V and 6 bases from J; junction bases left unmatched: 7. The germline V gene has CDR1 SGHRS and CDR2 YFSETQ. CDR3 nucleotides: TGCGCCAGCAGCTTGGGGGACCGGACAGGGGTTCAGCCCCAGCATTTT. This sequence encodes CASSLGDRTGVQPQHF. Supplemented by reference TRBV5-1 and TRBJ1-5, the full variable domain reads KAGVTQTPRYLIKTRGQQVTLSCSPISGHRSVSWYQQTPGQGLQFLFEYFSETQRNKGNFPGRFSGRQFSNSRSEMNVSTLELGDSALYLCASSLGDRTGVQPQHFGDGTRLSIL.

Here the CDR3 DNA reads TGTGCCAGCTCGGGACAGTCAGGAAACACCATATATTTT. Translating gives CASSGQSGNTIYF. V is TRBV18 and J is TRBJ1-3; 7 bases match TRBD1. The germline gives CDR1 KGHSH, CDR2 LQKENI. V trimming: 6 bases; J trimming: 4 bases; junction bases outside the gene matches: 3. CDR3 length equals 13 residues.

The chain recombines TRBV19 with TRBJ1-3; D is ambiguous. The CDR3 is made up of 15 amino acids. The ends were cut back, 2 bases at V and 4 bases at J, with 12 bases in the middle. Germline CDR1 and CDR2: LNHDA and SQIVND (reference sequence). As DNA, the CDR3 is TGTGCCAGTAGTATACCCCTGGTACGGGGAAACACCATATATTTT. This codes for CASSIPLVRGNTIYF.

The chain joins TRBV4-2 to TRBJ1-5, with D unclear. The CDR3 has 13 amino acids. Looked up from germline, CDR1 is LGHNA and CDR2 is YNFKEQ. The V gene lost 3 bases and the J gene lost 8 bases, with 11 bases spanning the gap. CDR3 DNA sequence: TGTGCCAGCAGCCACGGGATCGAGAAGCCCCAGCATTTT. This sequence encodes CASSHGIEKPQHF.

For the CDR3, the DNA is TGTGCCAGCAGACCTATCCTCGAAAGGGGCACTGAAGCTTTCTTT. Translation gives CASRPILERGTEAFF. The chain joins TRBV7-6 to TRBJ1-1; tentatively, D is TRBD1 (5 bases). V lost 6 bases, J lost 4 bases, and 18 bases lay in between. CDR1 is SGHVS, CDR2 FNYEAQ, per germline. CDR3 length equals 15 residues.

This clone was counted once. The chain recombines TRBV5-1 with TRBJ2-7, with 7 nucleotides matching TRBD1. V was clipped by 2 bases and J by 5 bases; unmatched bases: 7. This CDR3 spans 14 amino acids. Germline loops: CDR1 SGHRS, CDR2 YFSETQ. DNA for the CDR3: TGCGCCAGCAGCTTTGGACAGGAGTGGGACGAGCAGTACTTC. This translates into CASSFGQEWDEQYF.

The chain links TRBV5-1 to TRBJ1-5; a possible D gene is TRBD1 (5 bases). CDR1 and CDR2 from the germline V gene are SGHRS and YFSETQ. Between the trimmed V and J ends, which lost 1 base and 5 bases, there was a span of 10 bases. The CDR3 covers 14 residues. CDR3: CASSLNVGDQPQHF. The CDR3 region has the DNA TGCGCCAGCAGCTTGAATGTAGGGGATCAGCCCCAGCATTTT.

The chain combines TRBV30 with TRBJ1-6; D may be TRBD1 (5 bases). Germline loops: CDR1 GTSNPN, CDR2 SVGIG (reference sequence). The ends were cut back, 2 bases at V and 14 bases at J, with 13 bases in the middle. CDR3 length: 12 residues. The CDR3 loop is CAWSTTGFSLHF. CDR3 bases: TGTGCCTGGAGTACCACAGGTTTTTCCCTCCACTTT.

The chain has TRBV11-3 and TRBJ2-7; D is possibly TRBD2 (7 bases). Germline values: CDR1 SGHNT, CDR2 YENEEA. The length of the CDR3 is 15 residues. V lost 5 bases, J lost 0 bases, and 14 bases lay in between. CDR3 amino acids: CASSPGRGTSYEQYF. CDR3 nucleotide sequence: TGTGCCAGCAGCCCGGGGAGGGGGACCTCCTACGAGCAGTACTTC.

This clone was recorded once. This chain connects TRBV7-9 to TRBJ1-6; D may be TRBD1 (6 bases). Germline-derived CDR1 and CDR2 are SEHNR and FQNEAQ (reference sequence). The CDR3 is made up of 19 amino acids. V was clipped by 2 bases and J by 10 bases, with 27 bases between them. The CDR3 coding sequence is TGTGCCAGCAGCTTACGTGCCCCGGTCCCGGGGGGCATCGGGTCACCCCTCCACTTT. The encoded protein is CASSLRAPVPGGIGSPLHF.

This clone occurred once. CDR3 coding DNA: TGCAGCTCCAGGGGGGACAGGGGAGCGGGAGGGACTGAAGCTTTCTTT. Amino acid sequence: CSSRGDRGAGGTEAFF. This chain uses TRBV29-1 with TRBJ1-1; TRBD1 agrees at 10 bases. With V trimmed by 8 bases and J by 5 bases, 17 bases remained unmatched. The germline gives CDR1 SQVTM, CDR2 ANQGSEA. This CDR3 region has 16 residues.

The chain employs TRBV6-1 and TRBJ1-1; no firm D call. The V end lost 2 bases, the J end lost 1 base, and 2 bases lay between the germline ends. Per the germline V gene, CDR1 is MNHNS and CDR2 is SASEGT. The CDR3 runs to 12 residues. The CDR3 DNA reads TGTGCCAGCAGTGAACAGAACACTGAAGCTTTCTTT. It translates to CASSEQNTEAFF.

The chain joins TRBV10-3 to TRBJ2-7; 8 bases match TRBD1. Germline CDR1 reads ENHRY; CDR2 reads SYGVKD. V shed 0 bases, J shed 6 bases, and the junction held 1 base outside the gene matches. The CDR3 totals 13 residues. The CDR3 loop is CAISESGQGEQYF. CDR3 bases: TGTGCCATCAGTGAGTCAGGACAGGGCGAGCAGTACTTC.

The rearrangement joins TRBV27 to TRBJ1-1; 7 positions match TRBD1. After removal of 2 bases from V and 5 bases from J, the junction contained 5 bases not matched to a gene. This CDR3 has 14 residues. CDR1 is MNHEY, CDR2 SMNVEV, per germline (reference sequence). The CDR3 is CASSLGTAATEAFF. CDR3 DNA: TGTGCCAGCAGTTTAGGGACAGCGGCTACTGAAGCTTTCTTT.

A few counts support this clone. The CDR3 DNA sequence: TGTGCCAGCAGCGTAGAGGTAGGACTAGTTTACGAGCAGTACTTC. It is translated as CASSVEVGLVYEQYF. The V gene is TRBV9, the J gene TRBJ2-7; TRBD2 agrees at 7 bases. The CDR3 is 15 amino acids. Losses at the gene ends were 0 bases for V and 4 bases for J; bases not matched to a gene: 7. The germline gives CDR1 SGDLS, CDR2 YYNGEE.

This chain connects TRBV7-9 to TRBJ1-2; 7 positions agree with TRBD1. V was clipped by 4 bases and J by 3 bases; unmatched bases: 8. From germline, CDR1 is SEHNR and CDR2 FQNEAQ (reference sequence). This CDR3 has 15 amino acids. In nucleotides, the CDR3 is TGTGCCAGCAGCTCCTCCGGGACAGCATACTATGGCTACACCTTC. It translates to CASSSSGTAYYGYTF.

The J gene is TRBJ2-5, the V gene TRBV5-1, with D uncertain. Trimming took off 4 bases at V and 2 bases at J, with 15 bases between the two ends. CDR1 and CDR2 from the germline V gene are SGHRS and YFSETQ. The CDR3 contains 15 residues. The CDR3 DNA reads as TGCGCCAGCAGCCTAATGGCGGCAGTACAAGAGACCCAGTACTTC. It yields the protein CASSLMAAVQETQYF.

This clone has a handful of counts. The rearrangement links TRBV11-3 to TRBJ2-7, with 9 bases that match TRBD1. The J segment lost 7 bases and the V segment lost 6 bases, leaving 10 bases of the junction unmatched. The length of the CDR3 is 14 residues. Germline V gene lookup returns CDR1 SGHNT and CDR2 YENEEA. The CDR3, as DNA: TGTGCCAGCAGTTCCCGGGACAGGGATCCTGAGCAGTACTTC. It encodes CASSSRDRDPEQYF.